Shown below are 24 T cell receptor beta chains from a single sample sequenced in a study of cytomegalovirus exposure and HLA in healthy donors (dated by TCRdb to the late 2010s). The library was prepared using the immunoSEQ multiplex PCR assay. For the multiplex PCR, a mixture combining 60 forward primers for TCR Vbeta segments and 13 reverse primers for TCR Jbeta segments was used. Held by TCRdb, this immuneACCESS table contains in-frame sequences only and omits some clones. Under half of the omission traces to an unresolved V gene where checked; the cause of the rest is unknown. The sample table lists 200,000 to 250,000 clones, roughly 83% of them with a count of one. The ten largest clones capture roughly 0.71% of the sample. Sequenced: PBMCs. The receptors come from a boy younger than 10 in good health and CMV-seronegative.

The chain uses TRBV4-1 and TRBJ2-5, with 9 bases identical to TRBD2. This CDR3 is 17 amino acids long. Germline-derived CDR1 and CDR2 are MGHRA and YSYEKL. J was trimmed by 3 bases and V by 1 base; bases with no gene match: 9. The CDR3 DNA is TGCGCCAGCAGCCAAGGGCTAGCGGGGCCGCGAGAAGAGACCCAGTACTTC. Amino acids: CASSQGLAGPREETQYF.

The chain is built from TRBV6-5 and TRBJ1-2, with a tentative D call TRBD1 (5 bases). The length of the CDR3 is 12 residues. The V end lost 3 bases, the J end lost 4 bases, and 6 bases lay between the germline ends. CDR1 and CDR2 (germline): MNHEY, SVGAGI. The CDR3 here is CASSYDSYGYTF. The CDR3 DNA sequence: TGTGCCAGCAGTTATGACAGCTATGGCTACACCTTC.

The chain has TRBV13 and TRBJ2-7; 11 bases align to TRBD2. The CDR3 is 15 residues long. With V trimmed by 5 bases and J by 4 bases, 7 bases remained unmatched. Germline loops: CDR1 PRHDT, CDR2 FYEKMQ (reference sequence). CDR3 bases: TGTGCCAGCAGCGCAGGGACTAGCGGTTCTTACGAGCAGTACTTC. Protein: CASSAGTSGSYEQYF.

In its sample, this clone was seen once. The chain couples TRBV6-4 to TRBJ2-7; no clear D. This CDR3 region has 16 residues. Germline values: CDR1 MRHNA, CDR2 SNTAGT. V was cut by 5 bases and J by 0 bases, with 17 bases left in between. This chain's CDR3 is CASSTPRGRSSYEQYF. CDR3 coding DNA: TGTGCCAGCAGTACCCCCAGAGGCCGGAGCTCCTACGAGCAGTACTTC.

V gene TRBV27 combines with J gene TRBJ1-1; D is unclear. This CDR3 comprises 13 residues. Germline V lookup: CDR1 MNHEY, CDR2 SMNVEV (reference sequence). Trimming removed 2 bases from V and 3 bases from J, with 7 bases in between. This CDR3 reads CASSLGQYTEAFF. Written as DNA, the CDR3 is TGTGCCAGCAGTTTAGGTCAGTACACTGAAGCTTTCTTT.

The chain employs TRBV6-4 and TRBJ2-1, with 9 bases matching TRBD1. CDR3 length equals 19 residues. Per germline, CDR1 MRHNA and CDR2 SNTAGT. V trimming: 6 bases; J trimming: 7 bases; junction bases outside the gene matches: 22. The CDR3: CASSRGQGPFGLGGNEQFF. CDR3 coding DNA: TGTGCCAGCAGCCGGGGACAGGGTCCTTTTGGACTAGGAGGTAATGAGCAGTTCTTC.

V is TRBV6-5 and J is TRBJ2-2; perhaps TRBD1 as D (6 bases). Trimming took off 6 bases at V and 4 bases at J, with 15 bases between the two ends. The CDR3 has 15 amino acids. Germline values: CDR1 MNHEY, CDR2 SVGAGI. The CDR3 spells CASRIEGDATGELFF. CDR3 sequence (DNA): TGTGCCAGCAGAATCGAGGGGGATGCCACCGGGGAGCTGTTTTTT.

This clone was recorded once. This chain connects TRBV30 to TRBJ2-3, with D perhaps TRBD2 (6 bases). This CDR3 is built from 15 residues. Germline V gene data show CDR1 as GTSNPN and CDR2 as SVGIG (reference sequence). V lost 0 bases, J lost 1 base, and 11 bases lay in between. The CDR3 DNA follows: TGTGCCTGGAGTGTGGAGGGATGGGGCACAGATACGCAGTATTTT. Translation gives CAWSVEGWGTDTQYF.

V gene TRBV7-2 combines with J gene TRBJ2-1; no clear D gene. Trimming removed 2 bases at V and 0 bases at J, with 11 bases between. Germline values: CDR1 SGHTA, CDR2 FQGNSA. This CDR3 comprises 16 residues. The DNA of the CDR3 is TGTGCCAGCAGCTTATTCCGAGTGAGCTCCTACAATGAGCAGTTCTTC. Translating gives CASSLFRVSSYNEQFF.

This clone has a single count. Different DNA sequences within this sample yield the same CDR3. The chain employs TRBV6-1 and TRBJ2-1; TRBD2 agrees at 8 bases. Germline V gene sequence: CDR1 MNHNS, CDR2 SASEGT. V shed 0 bases and J 1 base; nucleotides not matched to a gene: 2. CDR3 length: 16 residues. CDR3 sequence: CASSEALAGSYNEQFF. The CDR3 DNA is TGTGCCAGCAGTGAAGCCTTAGCGGGGTCCTACAATGAGCAGTTCTTC.

This chain links TRBV2 with TRBJ1-1; TRBD1 matches at 7 bases. V lost 6 bases, J lost 1 base, and 17 bases stayed unmatched. This CDR3 has 18 residues. CDR1 and CDR2 (germline): SNHLY, FYNNEI. The CDR3 here is CASRPLIIRQGGNTEAFF. The DNA of the CDR3 is TGTGCCAGCAGACCCCTCATTATTAGACAGGGAGGGAACACTGAAGCTTTCTTT.

Only a few counts were recorded for this clone. The chain recombines TRBV27 with TRBJ1-2, with 7 bases lining up with TRBD1. CDR3 length: 14 amino acids. Germline V gene sequence: CDR1 MNHEY, CDR2 SMNVEV (reference sequence). After removal of 7 bases from V and 0 bases from J, the junction contained 5 bases not matched to a gene. Here the CDR3 DNA reads TGTGCCAGCAAGCGACAGGGATCTAACTATGGCTACACCTTC. Its translation: CASKRQGSNYGYTF.

This clone was observed a single time. This rearrangement joins TRBV7-6 to TRBJ2-7, with 10 bases fitting TRBD1. This CDR3 is built from 16 residues. Germline loops: CDR1 SGHVS, CDR2 FNYEAQ. Trimming cost V 5 bases and J 2 bases; bases outside gene matches: 9. The CDR3 reads CASSPKAGTGAYEQYF. The DNA for the CDR3 is TGTGCCAGCAGCCCCAAGGCGGGGACAGGGGCCTACGAGCAGTACTTC.

The chain recombines TRBV10-1 with TRBJ1-1; D gene unclear. Trimming pared 6 bases from V and 3 bases from J, leaving 8 bases between. The CDR3 contains 12 residues. Germline CDR1 and CDR2: WNHNN and SYGVQD (reference sequence). CDR3 bases: TGCGCCAGCAGCCCGGGATACACTGAAGCTTTCTTT. It yields the protein CASSPGYTEAFF.

This chain uses TRBV2 with TRBJ1-3, with TRBD1 as a possible D gene (5 bases). Trimming stripped 4 bases from V and 2 bases from J, with 9 bases between. Germline lookup yields CDR1 SNHLY and CDR2 FYNNEI. The CDR3 totals 14 residues. The CDR3 spells CASSVWGPGNTIYF. In nucleotides, the CDR3 is TGTGCCAGCAGTGTATGGGGCCCTGGAAACACCATATATTTT. The complete variable domain, with remaining parts taken from reference TRBV2 and TRBJ1-3, reads EPEVTQTPSHQVTQMGQEVILRCVPISNHLYFYWYRQILGQKVEFLVSFYNNEISEKSEIFDDQFSVERPDGSNFTLKIRSTKLEDSAMYFCASSVWGPGNTIYFGEGSWLTVV.

J is TRBJ2-2 and V is TRBV10-1; perhaps TRBD1 as D (6 bases). The CDR3 totals 14 residues. V dropped 7 bases and J dropped 3 bases, with 12 bases sitting between them. Germline values: CDR1 WNHNN, CDR2 SYGVQD (reference sequence). This CDR3 reads CASKDSVDTGELFF. For the CDR3, the DNA is TGCGCCAGCAAGGACAGTGTGGACACCGGGGAGCTGTTTTTT.

This clone was observed once. This rearrangement joins TRBV6-6 to TRBJ2-3; no firm D call. V was cut by 2 bases and J by 6 bases, with 6 bases left in between. Germline loops: CDR1 MNHNY, CDR2 SVGAGI (reference sequence). The CDR3 has 12 amino acids. The CDR3 loop is CASSYGFDTQYF. As DNA, the CDR3 is TGTGCCAGCAGTTACGGCTTCGATACGCAGTATTTT.

J is TRBJ1-1 and V is TRBV7-2; D gene ambiguous. Germline lookup yields CDR1 SGHTA and CDR2 FQGNSA. V was clipped by 5 bases and J by 7 bases, with 11 bases between them. This CDR3 has 12 amino acids. This CDR3 reads CASSPGGIEAFF. CDR3 bases: TGTGCCAGCAGCCCAGGAGGGATTGAAGCTTTCTTT.

The V gene is TRBV5-4, the J gene TRBJ2-5, with TRBD1 matching over 7 bases. The J call could be wrong; TRBJ2-7 is a better fit for the DNA end. Germline lookup yields CDR1 SGHNT and CDR2 YYREEE (reference sequence). This CDR3 spans 14 amino acids. This CDR3 is CASSWGTDPYEQYF. The CDR3 DNA reads TGTGCCAGCAGCTGGGGGACAGACCCCTACGAGCAGTACTTC.

The gene calls are TRBV5-1 and TRBJ2-7; 7 bases agree with TRBD1. The J segment lost 2 bases and the V segment lost 3 bases, leaving 8 bases of the junction unmatched. The CDR3 extends over 15 amino acids. Looked up from germline, CDR1 is SGHRS and CDR2 is YFSETQ. The CDR3 region is CASSSLTGEPYEQYF. CDR3 nucleotides: TGCGCCAGCAGCTCCTTAACAGGGGAGCCCTACGAGCAGTACTTC.

J is TRBJ2-5 and V is TRBV7-8; TRBD1 agrees at 8 bases. The CDR3 is made up of 14 amino acids. With V trimmed by 0 bases and J by 4 bases, 1 base remained unmatched. Germline-derived CDR1 and CDR2 are SGHVS and FQNEAQ. The CDR3 is CASSLATGVETQYF. CDR3 coding DNA: TGTGCCAGCAGCTTAGCGACAGGGGTAGAGACCCAGTACTTC.

The table lists this clone with a few counts. The chain links TRBV6-1 to TRBJ1-1; D gene ambiguous. The CDR3 consists of 13 residues. The V gene's germline CDR1 is MNHNS and CDR2 SASEGT. The V end lost 3 bases, the J end lost 3 bases, and 8 bases lay between the germline ends. The CDR3 DNA reads as TGTGCCAGCAGTGACAGTGTGGACACTGAAGCTTTCTTT. Protein product: CASSDSVDTEAFF.

The gene calls are TRBV19 and TRBJ1-1, with 9 bases identical to TRBD1. Looked up from germline, CDR1 is LNHDA and CDR2 is SQIVND (reference sequence). Losses at the gene ends were 3 bases for V and 0 bases for J; bases not matched to a gene: 2. The CDR3 has 15 residues. The CDR3 here is CASSIGTGLNTEAFF. CDR3 sequence (DNA): TGTGCCAGTAGTATCGGGACAGGGTTGAACACTGAAGCTTTCTTT.

In this sample, this clone turned up a few times. The rearrangement joins TRBV6-5 to TRBJ2-7, with a tentative D call TRBD1 (8 bases). V lost 5 bases and J 7 bases, leaving 15 bases between the germline ends. From germline, CDR1 is MNHEY and CDR2 SVGAGI. The CDR3 extends over 13 amino acids. The CDR3, as DNA: TGTGCCAGCAGTGTATACAGGGGGGGAGAGCAGTACTTC. It is translated as CASSVYRGGEQYF.